This T cell receptor (beta chain) was retrieved from a study of T cells after yellow fever vaccination. The 5'RACE template-switching step produced TCR cDNA and added a universal primer site and UMIs. In TCRdb, the 5' RACE reads were re-called with MiXCR into one record per CDR3 protein. The sample lists some 240,000 distinct CDR3 sequences; approximately 3.6% were seen once. The CDR3 loop spans 14 amino acids. CDR1 and CDR2 from the germline V gene are SGHRS and YFSETQ. V gave up 5 bases and J gave up 5 bases; unmatched junction bases: 2. In its sample, this clonotype was seen many times. Its specificity is not known. The study, taken as a whole, reports: The presence of abundant clonotypes contaminating from the bulk population was possible in FACS-sorted repertoires. A large majority of primary-vaccination clones showed up again after the booster (96% CD4, around 90% CD8).

The chain uses TRBV5-1 and TRBJ2-1; 12 bases align to TRBD2. The sample consisted of PBMCs, taken 15 days after the yellow fever booster vaccination. The TCR comes from a man aged 18 to 30 who received the YFV17D yellow fever vaccine. CDR3 residues: CASSRLAGDNEQFF. CDR3 DNA: TGCGCCAGCAGTAGACTAGCGGGGGACAATGAGCAGTTCTTC.